Listed below are T cell receptor beta chains from one sample, sequenced in a study of blood T cell repertoires in COVID-19. Only in-frame clones appear in the TCRdb table, and some are missing; sequencing was by immunoSEQ multiplex PCR. In the table there are more than 45,000 clones, more than 80% of which are singletons. Specimen: peripheral blood. These receptors all stem from a man aged 55 to 70 with acute or convalescent COVID-19. Both conserved end residues are part of each CDR3. Fields, in order: CDR3 length, J gene, V gene, D gene, CDR3 DNA, CDR3 protein. The D gene is left open where the match is weak.

>14|TRBJ1-1|TRBV14|TRBD1
TGTGCCAGCAGCCAACGGCCAGGGGGCACTGAAGCTTTCTTT
CASSQRPGGTEAFF
>15|TRBJ1-1|TRBV28|.
TGTGCCAGCAGTTTTCCGGAACGACCGGGCACTGAAGCTTTCTTT
CASSFPERPGTEAFF
>15|TRBJ2-1|TRBV7-8|TRBD1
TGTGCCAGCAGCGGAACAGGGGGCTCCTACAATGAGCAGTTCTTC
CASSGTGGSYNEQFF
>17|TRBJ2-1|TRBV4-1|.
TGCGCCAGCAGCCGCAGAAGTGACACCAACTCCTACAATGAGCAGTTCTTC
CASSRRSDTNSYNEQFF
>16|TRBJ2-5|TRBV24-1|.
TGTGCCACCAGTGATTTGGAGGACTACCCCCAAGAGACCCAGTACTTC
CATSDLEDYPQETQYF
>17|TRBJ1-1|TRBV13|.
TGTGCCAGCAGCTTATACGGACAGCGAGGGGCGGTCGCTGAAGCTTTCTTT
CASSLYGQRGAVAEAFF
>14|TRBJ1-2|TRBV7-3|TRBD1
TGTGCCAGCAGTCAAACAGGGGGCCGCTATGGCTACACCTTC
CASSQTGGRYGYTF
>13|TRBJ2-1|TRBV4-3|.
TGCGCCAGCAGCCAAGGGACAGCCACTGAGCAGTTCTTC
CASSQGTATEQFF
>14|TRBJ2-1|TRBV4-3|TRBD2
TGCGCCAGCAGCCAACTTCTAGCGGGAGGTGAGCAGTTCTTC
CASSQLLAGGEQFF
>15|TRBJ1-2|TRBV7-9|.
TGTGCCAGCAGCCCTTTCGGTCGGGAAGGCTATGGCTACACCTTC
CASSPFGREGYGYTF
>13|TRBJ2-5|TRBV4-3|.
TGCGCCAGCAGTTCCGTTCACACCGAGACCCAGTACTTC
CASSSVHTETQYF